This T cell receptor (beta chain) was captured in a study of technical replicates of blood from a few donors. Here immunoSEQ multiplex PCR was the method, and the copy in TCRdb shows in-frame clones only, minus some. Of 55,000 to 75,000 clones detected, about 90% appear once; the ten largest clones hold 5.2%. The specimen sequenced was PBMCs. The clonotype originates from a human donor in good health. Some clones in this sample may be carry-over from other donors' samples.

CDR3 protein: CASIQLGGAYEQYF. In nucleotides, the CDR3 is TGTGCCAGCATCCAGTTAGGGGGGGCCTACGAGCAGTACTTC. This chain uses TRBV2 with TRBJ2-7; a possible D gene is TRBD2 (7 bases). V lost 7 bases to trimming and J lost 2 bases, with 15 bases between them. This CDR3 contains 14 residues. The V gene's germline CDR1 is SNHLY and CDR2 FYNNEI.